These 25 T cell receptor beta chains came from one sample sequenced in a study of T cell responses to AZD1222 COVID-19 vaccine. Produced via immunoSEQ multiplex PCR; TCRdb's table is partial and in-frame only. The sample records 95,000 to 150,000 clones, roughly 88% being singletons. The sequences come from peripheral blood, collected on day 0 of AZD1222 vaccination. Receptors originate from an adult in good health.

For the CDR3, the DNA is TGTGCCAGCAGTTTAACGCCTCGGACTAATGAAAAACTGTTTTTT. It encodes CASSLTPRTNEKLFF. V is TRBV27 and J is TRBJ1-4; D is uncertain. CDR3 length: 15 amino acids. CDR1 and CDR2 from the germline V gene are MNHEY and SMNVEV (reference sequence). Trimming shortened V by 2 bases and J by 2 bases, and 9 bases separated the two germline ends.

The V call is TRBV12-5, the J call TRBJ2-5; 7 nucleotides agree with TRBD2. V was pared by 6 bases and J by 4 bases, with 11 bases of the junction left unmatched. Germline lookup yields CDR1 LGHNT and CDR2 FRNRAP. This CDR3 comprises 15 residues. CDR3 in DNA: TGTGCTAGTGGGCCTACCTCCACGGGGGGAGAGACCCAGTACTTC. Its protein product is CASGPTSTGGETQYF.

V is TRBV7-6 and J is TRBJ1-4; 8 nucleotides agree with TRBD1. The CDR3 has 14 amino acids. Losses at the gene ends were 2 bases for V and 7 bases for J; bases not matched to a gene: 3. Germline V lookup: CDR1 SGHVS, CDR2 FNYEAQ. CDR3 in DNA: TGTGCCAGCAGCTTACAGGGGGCAGGTGAAAAACTGTTTTTT. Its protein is CASSLQGAGEKLFF. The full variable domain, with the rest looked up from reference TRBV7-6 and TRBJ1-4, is GAGVSQSPRYKVTKRGQDVALRCDPISGHVSLYWYRQALGQGPEFLTYFNYEAQQDKSGLPNDRFSAERPEGSISTLTIQRTEQRDSAMYRCASSLQGAGEKLFFGSGTQLSVL.

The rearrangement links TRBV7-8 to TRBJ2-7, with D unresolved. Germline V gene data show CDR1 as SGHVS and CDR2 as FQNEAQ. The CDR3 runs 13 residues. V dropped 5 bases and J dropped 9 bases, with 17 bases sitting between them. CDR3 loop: CASSAKADAGQYF. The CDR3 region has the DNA TGTGCCAGCAGCGCAAAGGCGGACGCCGGGCAGTACTTC.

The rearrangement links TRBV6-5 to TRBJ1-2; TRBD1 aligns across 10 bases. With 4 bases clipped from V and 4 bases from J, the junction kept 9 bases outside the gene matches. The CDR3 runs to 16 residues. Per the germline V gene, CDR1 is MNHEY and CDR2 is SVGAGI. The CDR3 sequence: CASSLLTGTGAYGYTF. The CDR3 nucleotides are TGTGCCAGCAGTTTACTTACCGGGACAGGGGCCTATGGCTACACCTTC.

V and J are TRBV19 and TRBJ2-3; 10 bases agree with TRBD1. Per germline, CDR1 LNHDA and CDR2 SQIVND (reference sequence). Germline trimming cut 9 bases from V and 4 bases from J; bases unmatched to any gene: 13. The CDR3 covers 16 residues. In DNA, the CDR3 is TGTGCCAGCTTGAACCGGGACAGGGGCCCCTCAGATACGCAGTATTTT. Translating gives CASLNRDRGPSDTQYF.

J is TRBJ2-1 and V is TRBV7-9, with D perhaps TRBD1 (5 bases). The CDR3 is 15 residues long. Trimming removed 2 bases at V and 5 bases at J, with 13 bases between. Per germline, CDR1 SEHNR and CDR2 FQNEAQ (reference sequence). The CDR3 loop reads CASSLQLGRDNEQFF. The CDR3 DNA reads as TGTGCCAGCAGCTTACAACTCGGCAGGGACAATGAGCAGTTCTTC.

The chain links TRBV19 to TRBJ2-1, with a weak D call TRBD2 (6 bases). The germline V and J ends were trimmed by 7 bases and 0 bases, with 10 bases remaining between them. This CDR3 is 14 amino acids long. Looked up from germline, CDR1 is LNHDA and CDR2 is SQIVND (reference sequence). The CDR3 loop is CASTRESSYNEQFF. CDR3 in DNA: TGTGCCAGTACCCGGGAGAGCTCCTACAATGAGCAGTTCTTC.

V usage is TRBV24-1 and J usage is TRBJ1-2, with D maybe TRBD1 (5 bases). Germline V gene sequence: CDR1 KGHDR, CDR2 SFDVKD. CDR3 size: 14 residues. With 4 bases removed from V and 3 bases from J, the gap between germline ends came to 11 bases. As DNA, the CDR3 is TGTGCCACCAGTGACCACGGACAAGACTATGGCTACACCTTC. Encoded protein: CATSDHGQDYGYTF.

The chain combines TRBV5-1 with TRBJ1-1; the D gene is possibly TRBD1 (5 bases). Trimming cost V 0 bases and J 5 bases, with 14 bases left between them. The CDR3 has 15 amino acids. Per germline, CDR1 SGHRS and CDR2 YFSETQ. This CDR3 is CASSLEVGGGTEAFF. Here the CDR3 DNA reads TGCGCCAGCAGCTTGGAAGTGGGGGGTGGAACTGAAGCTTTCTTT.

The CDR3 spells CASSREYNEQFF. In nucleotides, the CDR3 is TGTGCCAGCAGCCGTGAGTACAATGAGCAGTTCTTC. The chain employs TRBV11-3 and TRBJ2-1; D gene uncertain. The CDR3 has 12 amino acids. Trimming stripped 5 bases from V and 4 bases from J, with 6 bases between. CDR1 and CDR2 from the germline V gene are SGHNT and YENEEA.

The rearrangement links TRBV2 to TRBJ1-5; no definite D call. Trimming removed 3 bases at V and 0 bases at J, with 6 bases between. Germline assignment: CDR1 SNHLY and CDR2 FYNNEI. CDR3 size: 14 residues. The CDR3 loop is CASSDKDSNQPQHF. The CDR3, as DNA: TGTGCCAGCAGTGATAAAGATAGCAATCAGCCCCAGCATTTT. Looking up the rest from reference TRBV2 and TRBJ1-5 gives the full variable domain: EPEVTQTPSHQVTQMGQEVILRCVPISNHLYFYWYRQILGQKVEFLVSFYNNEISEKSEIFDDQFSVERPDGSNFTLKIRSTKLEDSAMYFCASSDKDSNQPQHFGDGTRLSIL.

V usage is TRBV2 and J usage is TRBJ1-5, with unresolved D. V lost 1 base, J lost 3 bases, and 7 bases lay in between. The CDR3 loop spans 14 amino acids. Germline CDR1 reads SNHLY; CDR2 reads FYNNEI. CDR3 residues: CASSEGSSNQPQHF. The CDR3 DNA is TGTGCCAGCAGTGAAGGCAGTTCCAATCAGCCCCAGCATTTT. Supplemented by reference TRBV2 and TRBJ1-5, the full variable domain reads EPEVTQTPSHQVTQMGQEVILRCVPISNHLYFYWYRQILGQKVEFLVSFYNNEISEKSEIFDDQFSVERPDGSNFTLKIRSTKLEDSAMYFCASSEGSSNQPQHFGDGTRLSIL.

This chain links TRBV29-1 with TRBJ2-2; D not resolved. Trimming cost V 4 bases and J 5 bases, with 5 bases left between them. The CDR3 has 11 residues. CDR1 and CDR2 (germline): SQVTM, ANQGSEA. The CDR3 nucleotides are TGCAGCGTTGGTGTTACCGGGGAGCTGTTTTTT. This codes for CSVGVTGELFF.

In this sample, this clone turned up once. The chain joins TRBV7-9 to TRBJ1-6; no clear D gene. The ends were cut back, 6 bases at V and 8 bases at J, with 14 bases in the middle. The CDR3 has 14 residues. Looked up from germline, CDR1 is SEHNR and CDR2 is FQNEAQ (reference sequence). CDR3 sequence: CASRLERPYSPLHF. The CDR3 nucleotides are TGTGCCAGCAGACTTGAGAGGCCATATTCACCCCTCCACTTT.

CDR3 bases: TGCGCCAGTGACCGGGACGGCTCCTACAATGAGCAGTTCTTC. It specifies CASDRDGSYNEQFF. V gene TRBV5-1 combines with J gene TRBJ2-1, with D perhaps given as TRBD1 or TRBD2 (5 bases each). CDR3 length: 14 residues. Trimming pared 8 bases from V and 0 bases from J, leaving 12 bases between. The V gene's germline CDR1 is SGHRS and CDR2 YFSETQ.

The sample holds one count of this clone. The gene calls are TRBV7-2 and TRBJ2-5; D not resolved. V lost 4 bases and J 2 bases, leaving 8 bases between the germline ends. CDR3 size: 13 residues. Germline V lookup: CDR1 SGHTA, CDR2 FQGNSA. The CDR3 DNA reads TGTGCCAGCAGCTACAGTCCACAAGAGACCCAGTACTTC. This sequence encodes CASSYSPQETQYF.

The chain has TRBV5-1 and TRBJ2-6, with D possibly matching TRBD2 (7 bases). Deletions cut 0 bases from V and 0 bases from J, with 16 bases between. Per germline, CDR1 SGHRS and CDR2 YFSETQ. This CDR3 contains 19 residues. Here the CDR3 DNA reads TGCGCCAGCAGCTTGGCCGGAGGGGGGGAGGGCTCTGGGGCCAACGTCCTGACTTTC. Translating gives CASSLAGGGEGSGANVLTF.

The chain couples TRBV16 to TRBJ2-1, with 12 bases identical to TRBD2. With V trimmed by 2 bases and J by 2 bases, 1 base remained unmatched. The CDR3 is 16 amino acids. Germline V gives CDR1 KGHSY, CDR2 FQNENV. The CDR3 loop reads CASSQTSGRPYNEQFF. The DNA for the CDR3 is TGTGCCAGCAGCCAAACTAGCGGGAGGCCCTACAATGAGCAGTTCTTC.

The CDR3 DNA sequence: TGTGCCAGCAGCAAGGGACAGGAGGACACAGATACGCAGTATTTT. It specifies CASSKGQEDTDTQYF. The chain links TRBV6-4 to TRBJ2-3; TRBD1 matches at 8 bases. The V gene's germline CDR1 is MRHNA and CDR2 SNTAGT. The CDR3 is 15 residues long. Trimming at V came to 6 bases and at J to 2 bases, leaving 7 bases not matched to a gene.

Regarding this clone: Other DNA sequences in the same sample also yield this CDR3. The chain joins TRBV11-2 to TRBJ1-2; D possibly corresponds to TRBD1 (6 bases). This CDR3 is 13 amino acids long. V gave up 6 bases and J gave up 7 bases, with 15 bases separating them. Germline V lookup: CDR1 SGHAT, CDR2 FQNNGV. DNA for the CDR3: TGTGCCAGCAGTCCGGGCGGGGGCGGTGGCTACACCTTC. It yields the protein CASSPGGGGGYTF.

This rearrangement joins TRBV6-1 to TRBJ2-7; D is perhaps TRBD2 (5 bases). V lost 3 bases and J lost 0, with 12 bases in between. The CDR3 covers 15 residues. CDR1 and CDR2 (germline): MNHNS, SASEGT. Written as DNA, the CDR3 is TGTGCCAGCAGTGATTTAGCGAGTACCTCCTACGAGCAGTACTTC. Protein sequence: CASSDLASTSYEQYF.

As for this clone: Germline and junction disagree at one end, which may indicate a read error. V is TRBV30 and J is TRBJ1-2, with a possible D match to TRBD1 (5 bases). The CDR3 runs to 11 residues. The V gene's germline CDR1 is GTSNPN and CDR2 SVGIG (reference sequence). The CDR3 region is CAWSDRDARVF. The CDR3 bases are TGTGCCTGGAGTGATCGGGACGCCCGGGTCTTC.

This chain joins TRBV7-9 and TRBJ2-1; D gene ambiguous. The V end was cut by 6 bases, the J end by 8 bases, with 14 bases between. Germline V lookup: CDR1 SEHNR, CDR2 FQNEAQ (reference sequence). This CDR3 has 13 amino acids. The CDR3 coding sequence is TGTGCCAGCAGAATCCTTGGGCAGGATGAGCAGTTCTTC. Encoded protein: CASRILGQDEQFF.

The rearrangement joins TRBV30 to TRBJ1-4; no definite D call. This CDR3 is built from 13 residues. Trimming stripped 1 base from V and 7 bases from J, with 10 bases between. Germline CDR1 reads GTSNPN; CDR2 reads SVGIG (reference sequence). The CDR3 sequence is CAWSGRTGEKLFF. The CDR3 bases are TGTGCCTGGAGTGGGCGGACGGGTGAAAAACTGTTTTTT. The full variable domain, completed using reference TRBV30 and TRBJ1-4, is SQTIHQWPATLVQPVGSPLSLECTVEGTSNPNLYWYRQAAGRGLQLLFYSVGIGQISSEVPQNLSASRPQDRQFILSSKKLLLSDSGFYLCAWSGRTGEKLFFGSGTQLSVL.